This entry features one T cell receptor beta chain sequence. Antigen: not known. The sample is drawn from a study of T cell responses to AZD1222 COVID-19 vaccine. Findings and caveats of the study: Samples come after the peak T cell response, not at day 14.

This CDR3 comprises 12 residues. Germline assignment: CDR1 LNHNV and CDR2 YYDKDF (reference sequence). Trimming removed 0 bases from V and 8 bases from J, with 6 bases in between. The data were produced by immunoSEQ multiplex PCR, yet TCRdb's version contains in-frame clones alone and is incomplete. Counted here are 120,000 or so clones, 80% to 90% occurring once; the ten biggest clones make up approximately 1.5%. The receptor was isolated from an adult in good health. V usage is TRBV15 and J usage is TRBJ2-3; D is perhaps TRBD2 (5 bases). The sequencing here drew on peripheral blood, taken on day 0 of AZD1222 vaccination. CDR3 loop: CATSREAGTQYF. The CDR3 coding sequence is TGTGCCACCAGCAGAGAGGCGGGTACGCAGTATTTT.